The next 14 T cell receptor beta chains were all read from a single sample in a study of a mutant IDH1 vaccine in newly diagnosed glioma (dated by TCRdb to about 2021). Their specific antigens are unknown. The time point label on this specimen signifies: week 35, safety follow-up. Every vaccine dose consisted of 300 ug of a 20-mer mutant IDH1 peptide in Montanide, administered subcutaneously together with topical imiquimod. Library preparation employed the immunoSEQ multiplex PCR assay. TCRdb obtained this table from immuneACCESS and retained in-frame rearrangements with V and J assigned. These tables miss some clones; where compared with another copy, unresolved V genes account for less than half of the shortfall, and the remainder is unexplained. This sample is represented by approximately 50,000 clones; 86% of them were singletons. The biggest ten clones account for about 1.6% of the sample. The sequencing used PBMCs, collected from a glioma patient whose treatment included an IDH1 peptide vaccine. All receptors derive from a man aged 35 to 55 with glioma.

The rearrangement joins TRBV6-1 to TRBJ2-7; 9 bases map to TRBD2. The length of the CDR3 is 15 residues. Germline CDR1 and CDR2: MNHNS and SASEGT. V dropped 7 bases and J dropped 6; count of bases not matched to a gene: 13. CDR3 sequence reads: CASTLGGSGRSEQYF. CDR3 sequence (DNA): TGTGCCAGCACCCTAGGTGGTAGCGGGAGATCCGAGCAGTACTTC.

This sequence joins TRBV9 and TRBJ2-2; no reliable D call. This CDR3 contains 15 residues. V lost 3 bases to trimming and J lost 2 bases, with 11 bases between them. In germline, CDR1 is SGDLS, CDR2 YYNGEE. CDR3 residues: CASSAQSVNTGELFF. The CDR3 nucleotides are TGTGCCAGCAGCGCCCAGTCGGTAAACACCGGGGAGCTGTTTTTT.

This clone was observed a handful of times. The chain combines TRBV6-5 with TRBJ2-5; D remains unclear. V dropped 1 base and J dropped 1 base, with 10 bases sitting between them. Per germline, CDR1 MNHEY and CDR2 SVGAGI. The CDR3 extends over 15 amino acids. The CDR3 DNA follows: TGTGCCAGCAGTTACTTAGGGTTGGGCCAAGAGACCCAGTACTTC. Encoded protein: CASSYLGLGQETQYF.

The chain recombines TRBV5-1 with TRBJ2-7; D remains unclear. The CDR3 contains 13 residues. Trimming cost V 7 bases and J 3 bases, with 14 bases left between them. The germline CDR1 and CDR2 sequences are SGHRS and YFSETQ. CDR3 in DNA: TGCGCCAGCCGCCTGGGTGAAAGCTACGAGCAGTACTTC. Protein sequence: CASRLGESYEQYF. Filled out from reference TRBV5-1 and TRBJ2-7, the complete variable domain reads KAGVTQTPRYLIKTRGQQVTLSCSPISGHRSVSWYQQTPGQGLQFLFEYFSETQRNKGNFPGRFSGRQFSNSRSEMNVSTLELGDSALYLCASRLGESYEQYFGPGTRLTVT.

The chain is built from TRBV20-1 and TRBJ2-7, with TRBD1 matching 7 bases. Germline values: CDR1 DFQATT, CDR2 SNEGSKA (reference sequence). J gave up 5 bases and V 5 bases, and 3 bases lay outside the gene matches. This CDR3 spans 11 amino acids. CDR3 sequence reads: CSADRVDEQYF. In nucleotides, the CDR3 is TGCAGTGCTGACAGGGTCGACGAGCAGTACTTC.

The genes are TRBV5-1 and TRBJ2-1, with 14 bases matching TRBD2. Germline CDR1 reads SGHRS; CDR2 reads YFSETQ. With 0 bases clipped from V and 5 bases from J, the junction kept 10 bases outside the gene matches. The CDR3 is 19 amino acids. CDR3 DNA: TGCGCCAGCAGCTTGGAGGGGACAGGGGGACTAGCGGGAGACAATGAGCAGTTCTTC. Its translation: CASSLEGTGGLAGDNEQFF.

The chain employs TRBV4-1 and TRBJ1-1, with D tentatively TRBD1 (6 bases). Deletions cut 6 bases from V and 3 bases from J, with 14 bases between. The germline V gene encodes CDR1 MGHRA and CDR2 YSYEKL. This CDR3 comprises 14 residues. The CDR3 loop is CASRGTGSHTEAFF. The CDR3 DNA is TGCGCCAGCAGGGGAACAGGGTCACACACTGAAGCTTTCTTT.

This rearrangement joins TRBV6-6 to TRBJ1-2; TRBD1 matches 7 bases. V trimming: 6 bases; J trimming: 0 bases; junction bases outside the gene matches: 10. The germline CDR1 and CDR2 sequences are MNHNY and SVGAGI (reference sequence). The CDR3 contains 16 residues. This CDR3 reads CASSYDGQVSNYGYTF. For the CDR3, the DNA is TGTGCCAGCAGCTACGACGGACAGGTTTCTAACTATGGCTACACCTTC.

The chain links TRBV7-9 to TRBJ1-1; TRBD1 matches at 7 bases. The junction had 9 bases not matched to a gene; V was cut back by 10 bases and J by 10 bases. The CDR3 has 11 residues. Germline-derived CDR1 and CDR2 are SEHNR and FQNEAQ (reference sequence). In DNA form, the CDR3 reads TGTGCCAACAAGACAGGGCTAGGAGCTTTCTTT. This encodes CANKTGLGAFF.

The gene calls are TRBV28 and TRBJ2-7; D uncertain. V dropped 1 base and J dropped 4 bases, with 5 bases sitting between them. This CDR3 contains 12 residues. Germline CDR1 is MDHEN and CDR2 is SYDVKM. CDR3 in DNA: TGTGCCAGCAGTTTATTTAGATACGAGCAGTACTTC. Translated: CASSLFRYEQYF.

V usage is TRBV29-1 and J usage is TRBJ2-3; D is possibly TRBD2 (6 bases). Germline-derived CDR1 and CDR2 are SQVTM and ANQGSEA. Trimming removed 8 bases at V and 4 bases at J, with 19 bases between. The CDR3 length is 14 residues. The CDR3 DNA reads TGCAGCCTTTCACGAGGGGAGGTAGCAGATACGCAGTATTTT. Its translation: CSLSRGEVADTQYF.

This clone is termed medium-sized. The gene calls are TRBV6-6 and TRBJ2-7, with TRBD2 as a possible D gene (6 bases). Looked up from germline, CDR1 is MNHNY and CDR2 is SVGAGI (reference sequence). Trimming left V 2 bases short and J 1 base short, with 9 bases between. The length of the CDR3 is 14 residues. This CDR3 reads CASSYMGTSYEQYF. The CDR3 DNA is TGTGCCAGCAGTTACATGGGGACTTCCTACGAGCAGTACTTC.

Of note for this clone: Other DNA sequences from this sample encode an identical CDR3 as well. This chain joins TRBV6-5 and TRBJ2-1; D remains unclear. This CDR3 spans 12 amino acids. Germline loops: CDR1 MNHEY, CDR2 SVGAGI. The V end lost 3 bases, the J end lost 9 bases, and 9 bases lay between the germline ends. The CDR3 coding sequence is TGTGCCAGCAGTTATTCCGGCGGTGAGCAGTTCTTC. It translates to CASSYSGGEQFF.

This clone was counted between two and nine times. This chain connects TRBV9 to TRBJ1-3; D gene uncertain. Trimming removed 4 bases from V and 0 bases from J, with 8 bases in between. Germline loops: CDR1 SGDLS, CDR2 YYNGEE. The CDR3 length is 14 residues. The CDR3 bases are TGTGCCAGCAGCAAGGGTCCCTCTGGAAACACCATATATTTT. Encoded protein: CASSKGPSGNTIYF.